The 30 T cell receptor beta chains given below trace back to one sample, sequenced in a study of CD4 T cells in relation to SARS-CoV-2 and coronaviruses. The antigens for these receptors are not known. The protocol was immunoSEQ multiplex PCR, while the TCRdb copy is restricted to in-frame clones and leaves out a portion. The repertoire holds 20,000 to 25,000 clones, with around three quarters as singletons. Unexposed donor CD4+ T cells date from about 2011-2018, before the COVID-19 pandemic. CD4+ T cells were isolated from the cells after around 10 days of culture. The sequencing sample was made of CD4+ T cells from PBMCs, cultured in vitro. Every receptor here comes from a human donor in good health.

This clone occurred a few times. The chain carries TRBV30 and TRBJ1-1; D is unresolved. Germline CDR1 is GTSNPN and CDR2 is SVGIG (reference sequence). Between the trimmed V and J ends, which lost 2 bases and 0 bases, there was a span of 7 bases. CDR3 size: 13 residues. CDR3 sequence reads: CAWSSILNTEAFF. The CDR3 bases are TGTGCCTGGAGTTCGATTTTGAACACTGAAGCTTTCTTT.

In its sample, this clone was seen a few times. The CDR3 DNA is TGCGCCAGCAGCCTCCGCGACAGGGTTGGTCAGCCCCAGCATTTT. Translated: CASSLRDRVGQPQHF. This chain connects TRBV4-1 to TRBJ1-5; 7 nucleotides match TRBD1. V dropped 4 bases and J dropped 6; count of bases not matched to a gene: 9. The germline gives CDR1 MGHRA, CDR2 YSYEKL. The CDR3 is 15 residues long.

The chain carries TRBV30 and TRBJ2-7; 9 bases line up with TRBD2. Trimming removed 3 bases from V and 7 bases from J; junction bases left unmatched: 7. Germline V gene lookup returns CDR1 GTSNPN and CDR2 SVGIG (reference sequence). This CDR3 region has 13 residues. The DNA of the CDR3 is TGTGCCTGGAGCGCGGGAGGGCCGTATGAGCAGTACTTC. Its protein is CAWSAGGPYEQYF.

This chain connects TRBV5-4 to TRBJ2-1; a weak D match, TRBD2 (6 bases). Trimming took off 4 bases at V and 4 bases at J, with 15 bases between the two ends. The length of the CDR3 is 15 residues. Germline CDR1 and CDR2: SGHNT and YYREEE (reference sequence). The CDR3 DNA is TGTGCCAGCAGCCACAGGCGGGACGGTTACAATGAGCAGTTCTTC. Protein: CASSHRRDGYNEQFF.

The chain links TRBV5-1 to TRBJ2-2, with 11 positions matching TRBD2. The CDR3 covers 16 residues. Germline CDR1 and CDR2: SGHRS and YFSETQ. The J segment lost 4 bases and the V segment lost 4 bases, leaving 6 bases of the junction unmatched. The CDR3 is CASSPEGLAVTGELFF. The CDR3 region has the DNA TGCGCCAGCAGCCCGGAGGGACTAGCGGTCACCGGGGAGCTGTTTTTT.

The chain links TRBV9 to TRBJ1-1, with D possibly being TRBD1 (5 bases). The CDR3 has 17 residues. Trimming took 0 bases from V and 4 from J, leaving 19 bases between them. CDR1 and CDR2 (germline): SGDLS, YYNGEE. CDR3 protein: CASSVGQGAASSTEAFF. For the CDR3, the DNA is TGTGCCAGCAGCGTAGGGCAGGGCGCTGCCTCGAGCACTGAAGCTTTCTTT. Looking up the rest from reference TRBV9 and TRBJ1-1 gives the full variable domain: DSGVTQTPKHLITATGQRVTLRCSPRSGDLSVYWYQQSLDQGLQFLIQYYNGEERAKGNILERFSAQQFPDLHSELNLSSLELGDSALYFCASSVGQGAASSTEAFFGQGTRLTVV.

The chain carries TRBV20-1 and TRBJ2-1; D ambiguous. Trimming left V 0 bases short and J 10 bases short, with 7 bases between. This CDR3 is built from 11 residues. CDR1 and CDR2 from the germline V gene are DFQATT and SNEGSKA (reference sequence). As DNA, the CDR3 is TGCAGTGCTAGAGATAGGACGGAGCAGTTCTTC. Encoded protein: CSARDRTEQFF.

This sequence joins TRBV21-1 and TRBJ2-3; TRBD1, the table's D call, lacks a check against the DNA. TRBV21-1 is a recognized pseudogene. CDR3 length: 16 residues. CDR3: CASSLRDRGETDTQYF. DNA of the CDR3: TGTGCCAGCAGCTTAAGGGACAGGGGCGAAACAGATACGCAGTATTTT.

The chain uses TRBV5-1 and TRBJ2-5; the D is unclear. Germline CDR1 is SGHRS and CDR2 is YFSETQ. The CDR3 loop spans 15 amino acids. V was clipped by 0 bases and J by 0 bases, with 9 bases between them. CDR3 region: CASSLVDGNQETQYF. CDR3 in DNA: TGCGCCAGCAGCTTGGTAGACGGAAACCAAGAGACCCAGTACTTC. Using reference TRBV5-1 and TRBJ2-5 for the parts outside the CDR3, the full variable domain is KAGVTQTPRYLIKTRGQQVTLSCSPISGHRSVSWYQQTPGQGLQFLFEYFSETQRNKGNFPGRFSGRQFSNSRSEMNVSTLELGDSALYLCASSLVDGNQETQYFGPGTRLLVL.

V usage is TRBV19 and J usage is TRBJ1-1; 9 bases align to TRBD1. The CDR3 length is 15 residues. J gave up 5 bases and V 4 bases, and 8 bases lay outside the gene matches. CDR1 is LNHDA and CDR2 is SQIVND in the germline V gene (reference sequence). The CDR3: CASSRPGQGLTEAFF. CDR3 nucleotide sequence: TGTGCCAGTAGTAGACCGGGACAGGGATTAACTGAAGCTTTCTTT.

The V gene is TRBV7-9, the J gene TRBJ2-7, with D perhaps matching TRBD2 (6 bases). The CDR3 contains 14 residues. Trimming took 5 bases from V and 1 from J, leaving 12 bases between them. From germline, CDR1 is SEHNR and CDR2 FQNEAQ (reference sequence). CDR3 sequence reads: CASSPVAGSYEQYF. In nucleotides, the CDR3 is TGTGCCAGCAGCCCGGTCGCGGGATCCTACGAGCAGTACTTC.

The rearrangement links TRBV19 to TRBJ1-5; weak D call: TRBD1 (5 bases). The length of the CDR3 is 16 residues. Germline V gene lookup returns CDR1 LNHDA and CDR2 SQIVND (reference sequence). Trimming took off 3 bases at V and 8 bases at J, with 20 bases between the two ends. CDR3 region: CASSIASGHLREPQHF. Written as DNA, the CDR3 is TGTGCCAGTAGTATCGCCTCAGGGCACTTGAGGGAGCCCCAGCATTTT.

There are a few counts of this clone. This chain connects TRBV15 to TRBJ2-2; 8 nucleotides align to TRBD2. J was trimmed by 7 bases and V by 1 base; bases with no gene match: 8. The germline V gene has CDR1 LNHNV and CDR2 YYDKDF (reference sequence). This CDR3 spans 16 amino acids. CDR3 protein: CATSRVPGGGGGELFF. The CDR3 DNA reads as TGTGCCACCAGCAGAGTCCCGGGAGGGGGTGGCGGGGAGCTGTTTTTT.

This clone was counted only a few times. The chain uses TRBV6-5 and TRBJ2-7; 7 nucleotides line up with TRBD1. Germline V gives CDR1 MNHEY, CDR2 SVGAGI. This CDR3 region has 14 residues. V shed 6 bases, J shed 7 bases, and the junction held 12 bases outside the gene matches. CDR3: CASRRQGPSVEQYF. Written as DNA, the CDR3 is TGTGCCAGCAGGCGACAGGGCCCCTCTGTAGAGCAGTACTTC.

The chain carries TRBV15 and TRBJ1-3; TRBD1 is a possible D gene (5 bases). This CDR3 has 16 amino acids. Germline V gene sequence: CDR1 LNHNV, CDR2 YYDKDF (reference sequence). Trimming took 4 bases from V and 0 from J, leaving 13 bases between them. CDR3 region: CATSTRRQHSGNTIYF. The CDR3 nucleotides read TGTGCCACCAGCACCAGAAGACAGCACTCTGGAAACACCATATATTTT. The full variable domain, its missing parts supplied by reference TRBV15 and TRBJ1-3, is DAMVIQNPRYQVTQFGKPVTLSCSQTLNHNVMYWYQQKSSQAPKLLFHYYDKDFNNEADTPDNFQSRRPNTSFCFLDIRSPGLGDTAMYLCATSTRRQHSGNTIYFGEGSWLTVV.

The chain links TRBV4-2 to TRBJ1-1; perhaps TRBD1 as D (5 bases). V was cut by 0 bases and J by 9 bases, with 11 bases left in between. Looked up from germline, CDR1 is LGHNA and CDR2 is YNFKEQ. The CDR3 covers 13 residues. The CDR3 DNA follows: TGTGCCAGCAGCCAAGAAGGAGCGGGGCAAGCTTTCTTT. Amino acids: CASSQEGAGQAFF.

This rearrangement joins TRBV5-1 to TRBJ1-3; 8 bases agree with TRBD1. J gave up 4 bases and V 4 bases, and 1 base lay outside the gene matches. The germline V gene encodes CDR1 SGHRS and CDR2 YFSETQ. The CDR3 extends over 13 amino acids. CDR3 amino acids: CASSRDRGNTIYF. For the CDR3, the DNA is TGCGCCAGCAGCCGGGACAGGGGAAACACCATATATTTT. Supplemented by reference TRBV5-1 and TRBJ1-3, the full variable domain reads KAGVTQTPRYLIKTRGQQVTLSCSPISGHRSVSWYQQTPGQGLQFLFEYFSETQRNKGNFPGRFSGRQFSNSRSEMNVSTLELGDSALYLCASSRDRGNTIYFGEGSWLTVV.

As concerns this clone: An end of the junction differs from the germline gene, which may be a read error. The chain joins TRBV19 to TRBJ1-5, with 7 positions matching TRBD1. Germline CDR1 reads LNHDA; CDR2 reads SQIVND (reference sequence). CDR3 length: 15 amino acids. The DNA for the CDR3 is TGTGCCAGTAGTATTCCGACAGGGTTTGATCAACCCCAGCATTTT. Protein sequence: CASSIPTGFDQPQHF.

CDR3 nucleotide sequence: TGTGCTAGTGGTTCCGGGACAGGATTTGAAAAACTGTTTTTT. As protein: CASGSGTGFEKLFF. The V gene is TRBV12-5, the J gene TRBJ1-4, with 8 bases fitting TRBD1. V shed 4 bases and J 7 bases; nucleotides not matched to a gene: 5. Germline V gene sequence: CDR1 LGHNT, CDR2 FRNRAP. The CDR3 is 14 amino acids.

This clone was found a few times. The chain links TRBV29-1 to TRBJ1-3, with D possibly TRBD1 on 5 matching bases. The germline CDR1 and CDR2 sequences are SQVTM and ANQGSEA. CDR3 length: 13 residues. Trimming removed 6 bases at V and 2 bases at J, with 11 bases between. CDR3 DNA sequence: TGCAGCGTAGCGGGACTTACTGGAAACACCATATATTTT. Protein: CSVAGLTGNTIYF.

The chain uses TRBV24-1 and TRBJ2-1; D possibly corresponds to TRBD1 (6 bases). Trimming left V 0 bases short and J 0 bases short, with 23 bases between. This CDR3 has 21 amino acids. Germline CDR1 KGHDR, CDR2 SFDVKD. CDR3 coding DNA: TGTGCCACCAGTGATTTGGGGTTGGGCAGGGGTAAGATGAGCTCCTACAATGAGCAGTTCTTC. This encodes CATSDLGLGRGKMSSYNEQFF.

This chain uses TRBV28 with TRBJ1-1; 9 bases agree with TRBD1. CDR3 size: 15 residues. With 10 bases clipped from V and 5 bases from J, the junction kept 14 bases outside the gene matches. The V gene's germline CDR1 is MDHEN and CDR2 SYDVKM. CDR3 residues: CATKGYRGRMTEAFF. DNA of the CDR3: TGTGCCACCAAGGGGTACAGGGGGCGCATGACTGAAGCTTTCTTT.

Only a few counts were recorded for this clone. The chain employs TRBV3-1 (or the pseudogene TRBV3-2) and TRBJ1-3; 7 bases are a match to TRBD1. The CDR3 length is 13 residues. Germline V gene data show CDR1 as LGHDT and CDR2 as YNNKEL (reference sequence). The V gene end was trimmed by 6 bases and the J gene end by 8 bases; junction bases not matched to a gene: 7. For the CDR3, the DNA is TGTGCCAGCAGTTTTGACAGGGCGGACACCATATATTTT. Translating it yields CASSFDRADTIYF.

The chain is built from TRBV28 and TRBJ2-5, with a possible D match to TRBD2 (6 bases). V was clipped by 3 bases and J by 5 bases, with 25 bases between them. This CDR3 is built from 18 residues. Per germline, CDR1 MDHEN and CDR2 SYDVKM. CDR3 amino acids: CASSFYTGTLTAGETQYF. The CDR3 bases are TGTGCCAGCAGTTTTTATACCGGGACTCTAACGGCGGGGGAGACCCAGTACTTC.

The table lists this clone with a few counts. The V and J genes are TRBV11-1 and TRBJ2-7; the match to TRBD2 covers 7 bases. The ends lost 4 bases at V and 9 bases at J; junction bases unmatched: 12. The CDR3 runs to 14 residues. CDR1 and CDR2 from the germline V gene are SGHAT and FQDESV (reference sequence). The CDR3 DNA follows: TGTGCCAGCAGCTCGGGGAGGGTTGCTGAGGCGCAGTACTTC. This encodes CASSSGRVAEAQYF.

This chain's CDR3 is CSASLRGGLASHSYNEQFF. The CDR3 region has the DNA TGCAGTGCTAGTCTTCGGGGGGGGCTAGCGAGTCACTCCTACAATGAGCAGTTCTTC. This chain links TRBV20-1 with TRBJ2-1; 8 bases map to TRBD2. Germline lookup yields CDR1 DFQATT and CDR2 SNEGSKA (reference sequence). V lost 3 bases and J lost 0; bases outside the gene matches: 16. The CDR3 has 19 amino acids.

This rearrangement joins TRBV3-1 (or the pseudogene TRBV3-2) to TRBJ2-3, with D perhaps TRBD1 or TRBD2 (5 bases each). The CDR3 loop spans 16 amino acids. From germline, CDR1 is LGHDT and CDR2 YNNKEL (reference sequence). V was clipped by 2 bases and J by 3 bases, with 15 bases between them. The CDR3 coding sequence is TGTGCCAGCAGCCAATCCCCGGGACGGCCTACAGATACGCAGTATTTT. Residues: CASSQSPGRPTDTQYF.

CDR3 sequence reads: CASSIRGTAVWVGYTF. CDR3 bases: TGTGCCAGCAGCATACGAGGGACCGCAGTTTGGGTTGGCTACACCTTC. The chain carries TRBV5-4 and TRBJ1-2; tentative D call: TRBD1 (5 bases). Germline loops: CDR1 SGHNT, CDR2 YYREEE (reference sequence). The germline V and J ends were trimmed by 4 bases and 7 bases, with 23 bases remaining between them. The CDR3 is 16 residues long. The full variable domain, rest sourced from reference TRBV5-4 and TRBJ1-2, is ETGVTQSPTHLIKTRGQQVTLRCSSQSGHNTVSWYQQALGQGPQFIFQYYREEENGRGNFPPRFSGLQFPNYSSELNVNALELDDSALYLCASSIRGTAVWVGYTFGSGTRLTVV.

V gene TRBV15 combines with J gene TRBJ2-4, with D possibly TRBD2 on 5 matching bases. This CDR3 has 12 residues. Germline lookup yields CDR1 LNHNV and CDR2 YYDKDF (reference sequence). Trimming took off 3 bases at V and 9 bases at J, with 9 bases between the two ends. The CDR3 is CATSRSEGIQYF. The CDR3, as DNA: TGTGCCACCAGCAGGAGCGAGGGCATTCAGTACTTC. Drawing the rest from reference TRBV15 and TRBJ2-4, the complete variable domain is DAMVIQNPRYQVTQFGKPVTLSCSQTLNHNVMYWYQQKSSQAPKLLFHYYDKDFNNEADTPDNFQSRRPNTSFCFLDIRSPGLGDTAMYLCATSRSEGIQYFGAGTRLSVL.

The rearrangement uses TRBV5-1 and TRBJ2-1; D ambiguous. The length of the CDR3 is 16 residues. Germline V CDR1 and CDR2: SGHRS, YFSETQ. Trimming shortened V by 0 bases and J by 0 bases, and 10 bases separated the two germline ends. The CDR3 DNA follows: TGCGCCAGCAGCTTGGATCCCCGGAGCTCCTACAATGAGCAGTTCTTC. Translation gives CASSLDPRSSYNEQFF. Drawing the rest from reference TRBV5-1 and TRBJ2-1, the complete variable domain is KAGVTQTPRYLIKTRGQQVTLSCSPISGHRSVSWYQQTPGQGLQFLFEYFSETQRNKGNFPGRFSGRQFSNSRSEMNVSTLELGDSALYLCASSLDPRSSYNEQFFGPGTRLTVL.